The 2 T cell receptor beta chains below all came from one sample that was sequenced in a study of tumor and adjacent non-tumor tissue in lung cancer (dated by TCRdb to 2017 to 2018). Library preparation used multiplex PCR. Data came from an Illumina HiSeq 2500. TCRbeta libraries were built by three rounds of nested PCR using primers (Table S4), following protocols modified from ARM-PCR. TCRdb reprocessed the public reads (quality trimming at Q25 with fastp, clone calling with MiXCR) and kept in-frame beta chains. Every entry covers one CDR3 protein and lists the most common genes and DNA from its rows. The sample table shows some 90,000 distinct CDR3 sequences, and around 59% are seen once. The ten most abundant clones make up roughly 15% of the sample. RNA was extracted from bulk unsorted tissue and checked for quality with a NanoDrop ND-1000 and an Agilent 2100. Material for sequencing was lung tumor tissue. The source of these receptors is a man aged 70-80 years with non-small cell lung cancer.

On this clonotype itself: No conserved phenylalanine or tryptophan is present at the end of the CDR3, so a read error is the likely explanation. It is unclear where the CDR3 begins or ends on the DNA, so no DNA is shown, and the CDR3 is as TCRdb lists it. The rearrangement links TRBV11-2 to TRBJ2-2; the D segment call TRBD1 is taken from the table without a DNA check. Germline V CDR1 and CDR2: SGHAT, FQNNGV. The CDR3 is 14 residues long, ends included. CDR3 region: CASSSLGPRGELYL.

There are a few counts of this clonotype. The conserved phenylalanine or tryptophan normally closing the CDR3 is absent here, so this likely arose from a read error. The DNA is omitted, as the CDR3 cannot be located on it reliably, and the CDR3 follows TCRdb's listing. The CDR3 reads CASSMTGEPFS. This chain connects TRBV11-2 to TRBJ2-2. Both ends counted, the CDR3 spans 11 residues. Germline V gene data show CDR1 as SGHAT and CDR2 as FQNNGV.